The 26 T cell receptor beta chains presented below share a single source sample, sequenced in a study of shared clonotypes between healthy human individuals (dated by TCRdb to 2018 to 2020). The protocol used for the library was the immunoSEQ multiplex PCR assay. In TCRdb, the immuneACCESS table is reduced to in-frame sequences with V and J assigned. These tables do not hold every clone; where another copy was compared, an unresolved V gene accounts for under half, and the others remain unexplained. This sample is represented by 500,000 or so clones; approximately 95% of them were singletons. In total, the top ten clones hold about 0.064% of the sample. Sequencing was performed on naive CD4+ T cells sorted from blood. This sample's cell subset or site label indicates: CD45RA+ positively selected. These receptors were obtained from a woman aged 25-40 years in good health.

The CDR3 region is CASNVLAGEVGEQYF. CDR3 DNA sequence: TGTGCCAGCAACGTACTAGCGGGAGAAGTGGGCGAGCAGTACTTC. The chain recombines TRBV2 with TRBJ2-7; 11 bases fit TRBD2. The ends lost 7 bases at V and 6 bases at J; junction bases unmatched: 11. The CDR3 loop spans 15 amino acids. Germline V gene data show CDR1 as SNHLY and CDR2 as FYNNEI. The whole variable domain, filled in from reference TRBV2 and TRBJ2-7, reads EPEVTQTPSHQVTQMGQEVILRCVPISNHLYFYWYRQILGQKVEFLVSFYNNEISEKSEIFDDQFSVERPDGSNFTLKIRSTKLEDSAMYFCASNVLAGEVGEQYFGPGTRLTVT.

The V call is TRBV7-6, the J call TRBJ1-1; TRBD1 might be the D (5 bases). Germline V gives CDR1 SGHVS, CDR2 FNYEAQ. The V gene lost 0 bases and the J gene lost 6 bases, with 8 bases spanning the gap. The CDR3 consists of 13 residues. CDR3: CASSLAGGAEAFF. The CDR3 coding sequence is TGTGCCAGCAGCTTAGCGGGGGGGGCTGAAGCTTTCTTT.

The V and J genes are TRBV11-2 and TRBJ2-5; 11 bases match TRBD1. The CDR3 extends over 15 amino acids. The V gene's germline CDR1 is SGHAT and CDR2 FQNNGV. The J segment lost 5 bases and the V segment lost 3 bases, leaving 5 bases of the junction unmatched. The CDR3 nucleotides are TGTGCCAGCAGCTTCGGACAGGGGGCTGGTGAGACCCAGTACTTC. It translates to CASSFGQGAGETQYF.

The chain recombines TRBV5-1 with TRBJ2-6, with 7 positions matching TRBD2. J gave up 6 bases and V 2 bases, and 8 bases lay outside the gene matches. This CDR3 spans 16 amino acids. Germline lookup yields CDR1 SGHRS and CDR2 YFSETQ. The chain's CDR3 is CASSFASGDKANVLTF. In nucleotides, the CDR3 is TGCGCCAGCAGCTTCGCTAGCGGTGACAAGGCCAACGTCCTGACTTTC. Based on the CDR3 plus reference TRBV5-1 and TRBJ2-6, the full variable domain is KAGVTQTPRYLIKTRGQQVTLSCSPISGHRSVSWYQQTPGQGLQFLFEYFSETQRNKGNFPGRFSGRQFSNSRSEMNVSTLELGDSALYLCASSFASGDKANVLTFGAGSRLTVL.

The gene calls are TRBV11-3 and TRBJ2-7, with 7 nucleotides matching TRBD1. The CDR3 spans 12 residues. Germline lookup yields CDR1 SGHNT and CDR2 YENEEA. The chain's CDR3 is CATPDRTYEQYF. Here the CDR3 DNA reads TGTGCAACACCGGACAGGACCTACGAGCAGTACTTC.

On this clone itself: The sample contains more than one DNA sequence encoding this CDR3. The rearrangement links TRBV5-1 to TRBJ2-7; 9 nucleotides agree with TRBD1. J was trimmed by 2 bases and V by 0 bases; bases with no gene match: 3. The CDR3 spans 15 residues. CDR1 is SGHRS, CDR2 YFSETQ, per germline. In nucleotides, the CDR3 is TGCGCCAGCAGCTTGGGAGGGACAGGGACCTACGAGCAGTACTTC. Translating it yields CASSLGGTGTYEQYF.

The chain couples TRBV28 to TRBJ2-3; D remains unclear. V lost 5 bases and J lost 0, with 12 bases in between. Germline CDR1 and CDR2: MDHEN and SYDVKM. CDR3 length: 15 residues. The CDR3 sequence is CASSPPGTSTDTQYF. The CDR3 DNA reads TGTGCCAGCAGTCCGCCGGGTACTAGCACAGATACGCAGTATTTT.

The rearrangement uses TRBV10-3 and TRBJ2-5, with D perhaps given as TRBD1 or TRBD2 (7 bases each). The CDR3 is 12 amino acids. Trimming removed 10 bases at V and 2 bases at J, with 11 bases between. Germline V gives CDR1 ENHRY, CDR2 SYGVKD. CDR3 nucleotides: TGTGCCACAGGGGGGGTTCAAGAGACCCAGTACTTC. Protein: CATGGVQETQYF.

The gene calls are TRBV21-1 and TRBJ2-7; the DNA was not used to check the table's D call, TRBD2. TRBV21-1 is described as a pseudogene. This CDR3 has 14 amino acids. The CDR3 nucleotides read TGTGCCAGCAACCGACTAGCGGGAGCTGGCGAGCAGTACTTC. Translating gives CASNRLAGAGEQYF.

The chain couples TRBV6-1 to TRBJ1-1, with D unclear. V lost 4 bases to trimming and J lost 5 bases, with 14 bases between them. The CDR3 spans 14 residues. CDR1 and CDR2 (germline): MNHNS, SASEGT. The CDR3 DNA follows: TGTGCCAGCAGTGCTTTGTGGAAGGAAACTGAAGCTTTCTTT. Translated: CASSALWKETEAFF.

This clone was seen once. CDR3 protein: CASSTGRANQPQHF. CDR3 DNA sequence: TGTGCCAGTAGTACAGGGCGAGCCAATCAGCCCCAGCATTTT. The chain links TRBV19 to TRBJ1-5; D possibly corresponds to TRBD1 (5 bases). V was cut by 4 bases and J by 3 bases, with 10 bases left in between. Germline values: CDR1 LNHDA, CDR2 SQIVND (reference sequence). CDR3 length: 14 amino acids. Full variable domain (remainder filled in from reference TRBV19 and TRBJ1-5): DGGITQSPKYLFRKEGQNVTLSCEQNLNHDAMYWYRQDPGQGLRLIYYSQIVNDFQKGDIAEGYSVSREKKESFPLTVTSAQKNPTAFYLCASSTGRANQPQHFGDGTRLSIL.

Here the CDR3 DNA reads TGTGCCGGTCAACTTCGTTCTAGCACAGATACGCAGTATTTT. It codes for CAGQLRSSTDTQYF. The chain carries TRBV7-9 and TRBJ2-3; D is undetermined. Trimming shortened V by 11 bases and J by 0 bases, and 15 bases separated the two germline ends. The CDR3 totals 14 residues. From germline, CDR1 is SEHNR and CDR2 FQNEAQ (reference sequence).

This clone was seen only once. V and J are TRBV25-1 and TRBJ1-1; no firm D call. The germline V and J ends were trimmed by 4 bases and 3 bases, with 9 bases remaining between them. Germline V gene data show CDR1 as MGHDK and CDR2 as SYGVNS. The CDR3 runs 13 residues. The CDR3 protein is CASSVRRDTEAFF. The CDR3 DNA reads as TGTGCCAGCAGTGTGAGGAGGGACACTGAAGCTTTCTTT. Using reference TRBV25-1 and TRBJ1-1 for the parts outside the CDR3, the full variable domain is EADIYQTPRYLVIGTGKKITLECSQTMGHDKMYWYQQDPGMELHLIHYSYGVNSTEKGDLSSESTVSRIRTEHFPLTLESARPSHTSQYLCASSVRRDTEAFFGQGTRLTVV.

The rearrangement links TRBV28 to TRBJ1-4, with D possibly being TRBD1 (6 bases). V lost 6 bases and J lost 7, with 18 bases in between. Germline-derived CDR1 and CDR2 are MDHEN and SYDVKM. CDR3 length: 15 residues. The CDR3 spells CASSPTRGAGEKLFF. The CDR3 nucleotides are TGTGCCAGCAGCCCTACGCGGGGGGCGGGTGAAAAACTGTTTTTT. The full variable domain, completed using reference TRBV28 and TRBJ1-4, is DVKVTQSSRYLVKRTGEKVFLECVQDMDHENMFWYRQDPGLGLRLIYFSYDVKMKEKGDIPEGYSVSREKKERFSLILESASTNQTSMYLCASSPTRGAGEKLFFGSGTQLSVL.

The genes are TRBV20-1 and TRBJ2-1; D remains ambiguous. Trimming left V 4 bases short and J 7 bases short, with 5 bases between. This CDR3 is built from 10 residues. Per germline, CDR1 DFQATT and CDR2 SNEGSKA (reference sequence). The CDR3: CSAIPNEQFF. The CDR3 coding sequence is TGCAGTGCTATACCGAATGAGCAGTTCTTC.

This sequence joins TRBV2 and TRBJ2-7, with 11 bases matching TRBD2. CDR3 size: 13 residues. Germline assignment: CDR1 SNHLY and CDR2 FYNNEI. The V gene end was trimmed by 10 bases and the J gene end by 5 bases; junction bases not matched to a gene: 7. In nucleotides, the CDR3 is TGTGCCACCACTAGCGGGAGTTGGGACGAGCAGTACTTC. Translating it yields CATTSGSWDEQYF.

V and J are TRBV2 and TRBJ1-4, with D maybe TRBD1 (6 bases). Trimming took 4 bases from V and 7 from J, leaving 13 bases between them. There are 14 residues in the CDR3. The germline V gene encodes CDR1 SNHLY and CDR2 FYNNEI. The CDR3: CASSAGTYSEKLFF. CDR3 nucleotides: TGTGCCAGCAGTGCCGGGACATATAGTGAAAAACTGTTTTTT.

The CDR3 reads CASTQTSGSHEQFF. For the CDR3, the DNA is TGTGCCAGCACCCAGACTAGCGGGAGCCATGAGCAGTTCTTC. V usage is TRBV16 and J usage is TRBJ2-1; 12 bases map to TRBD2. The germline V gene has CDR1 KGHSY and CDR2 FQNENV. This CDR3 has 14 amino acids. With V trimmed by 7 bases and J by 8 bases, 6 bases remained unmatched.

The CDR3: CASSLGSLAGGPYEQYF. The CDR3 DNA reads as TGTGCCAGCAGCTTAGGGTCCCTAGCGGGAGGGCCCTACGAGCAGTACTTC. This rearrangement joins TRBV13 to TRBJ2-7; 12 nucleotides align to TRBD2. CDR3 size: 17 residues. J gave up 2 bases and V 0 bases, and 5 bases lay outside the gene matches. The germline CDR1 and CDR2 sequences are PRHDT and FYEKMQ (reference sequence).

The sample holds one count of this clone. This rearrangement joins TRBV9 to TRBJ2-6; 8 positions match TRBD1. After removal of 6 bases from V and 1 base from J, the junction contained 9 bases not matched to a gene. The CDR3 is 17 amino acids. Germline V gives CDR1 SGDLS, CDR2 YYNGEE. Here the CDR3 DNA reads TGTGCCAGCAACGCCGGACAGGGAAGGTCTGGGGCCAACGTCCTGACTTTC. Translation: CASNAGQGRSGANVLTF.

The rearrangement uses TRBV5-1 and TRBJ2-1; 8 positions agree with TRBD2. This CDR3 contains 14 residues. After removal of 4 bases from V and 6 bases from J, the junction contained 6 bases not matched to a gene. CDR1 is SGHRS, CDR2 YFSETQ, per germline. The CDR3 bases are TGCGCCAGCAGCGCCACCCTAGCGGGCAATGAGCAGTTCTTC. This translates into CASSATLAGNEQFF.

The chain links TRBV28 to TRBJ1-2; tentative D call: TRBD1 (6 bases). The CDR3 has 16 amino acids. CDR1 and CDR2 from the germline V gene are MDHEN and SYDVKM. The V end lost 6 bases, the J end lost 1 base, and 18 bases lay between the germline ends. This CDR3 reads CASSPTRGAINYGYTF. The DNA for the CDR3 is TGTGCCAGCAGCCCAACCCGGGGGGCAATTAACTATGGCTACACCTTC.

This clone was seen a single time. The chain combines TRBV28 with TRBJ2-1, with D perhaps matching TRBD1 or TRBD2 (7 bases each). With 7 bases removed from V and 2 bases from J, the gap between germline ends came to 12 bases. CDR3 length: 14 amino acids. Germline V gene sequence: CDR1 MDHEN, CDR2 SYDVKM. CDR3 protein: CASIQGGPYNEQFF. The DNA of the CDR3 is TGTGCCAGCATCCAGGGGGGGCCCTACAATGAGCAGTTCTTC.

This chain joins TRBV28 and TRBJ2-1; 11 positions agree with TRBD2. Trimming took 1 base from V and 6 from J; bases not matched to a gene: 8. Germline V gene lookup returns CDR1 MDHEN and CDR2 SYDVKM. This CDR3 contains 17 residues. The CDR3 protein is CASSLFVASGRPNEQFF. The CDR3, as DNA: TGTGCCAGCAGTTTATTTGTGGCTAGCGGGAGGCCCAATGAGCAGTTCTTC. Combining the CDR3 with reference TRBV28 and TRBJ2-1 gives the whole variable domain DVKVTQSSRYLVKRTGEKVFLECVQDMDHENMFWYRQDPGLGLRLIYFSYDVKMKEKGDIPEGYSVSREKKERFSLILESASTNQTSMYLCASSLFVASGRPNEQFFGPGTRLTVL.

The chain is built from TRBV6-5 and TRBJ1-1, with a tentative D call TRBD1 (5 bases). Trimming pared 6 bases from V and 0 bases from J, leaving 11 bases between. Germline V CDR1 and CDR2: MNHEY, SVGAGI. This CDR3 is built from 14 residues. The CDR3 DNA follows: TGTGCCAGCAGACCGGACAATCTGAACACTGAAGCTTTCTTT. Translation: CASRPDNLNTEAFF.

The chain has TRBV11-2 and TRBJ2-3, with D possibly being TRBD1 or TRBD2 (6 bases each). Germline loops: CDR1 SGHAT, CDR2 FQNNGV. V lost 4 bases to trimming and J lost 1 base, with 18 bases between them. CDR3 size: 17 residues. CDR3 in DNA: TGTGCCAGCAGCTACTGGGGGCTAGCGAAACGCACAGATACGCAGTATTTT. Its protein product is CASSYWGLAKRTDTQYF. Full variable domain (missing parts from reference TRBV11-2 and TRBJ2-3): EAGVAQSPRYKIIEKRQSVAFWCNPISGHATLYWYQQILGQGPKLLIQFQNNGVVDDSQLPKDRFSAERLKGVDSTLKIQPAKLEDSAVYLCASSYWGLAKRTDTQYFGPGTRLTVL.